These 30 T cell receptor beta chains originate from one sample sequenced in a study of glioma-infiltrating T cells (dated by TCRdb to 2016 to 2017). The sample was run on an Illumina MiSeq. TCR alpha and beta CDR3 regions were amplified with the iRepertoire nested amplicon-rescue multiplex PCR (arm-PCR) platform from RNA. In-frame beta chains were kept once TCRdb had trimmed the public reads at Q25 with fastp and called clones with MiXCR. Each CDR3 protein appears once, grouped with its most common genes and DNA. The sample includes around 90,000 distinct CDR3 sequences, with about 37% observed a single time. Of the sample, roughly two fifths falls within the top ten clones. Sequencing input: glioma tissue, nonneoplastic brain tissue, or PBMCs (not recorded which). The receptors come from a human donor with low-grade glioma or glioblastoma, undergoing nonglioma brain surgery, or in good health (not recorded which).

As regards this clonotype: A much larger clone lies one base from this, so it may be a read error. V gene TRBV7-9 combines with J gene TRBJ2-5, with D unclear. The germline V gene has CDR1 SEHNR and CDR2 FQNEAQ (reference sequence). This CDR3 region has 12 residues. CDR3 amino acids: CAGSFVSETQYF. DNA for the CDR3: TGTGCCGGCAGCTTTGTGTCAGAGACCCAGTACTTC. The complete variable domain, with remaining parts taken from reference TRBV7-9 and TRBJ2-5, reads DTGVSQNPRHKITKRGQNVTFRCDPISEHNRLYWYRQTLGQGPEFLTYFQNEAQLEKSRLLSDRFSAERPKGSFSTLEIQRTEQGDSAMYLCAGSFVSETQYFGPGTRLLVL.

This clonotype was seen once. The chain couples TRBV2 to TRBJ2-5; tentatively, D is TRBD1 or TRBD2 (7 bases each). Trimming took off 6 bases at V and 5 bases at J, with 25 bases between the two ends. The CDR3 sequence is 17 residues long. Germline CDR1 SNHLY, CDR2 FYNNEI. This chain's CDR3 is CASRSTPGGGSTETQYF. The CDR3 DNA follows: TGTGCCAGCAGAAGCACCCCAGGGGGGGGTTCAACGGAGACCCAGTACTTC.

This clonotype was found many times. CDR3 sequence (DNA): TGTGCCAGCAGCGCCGGGACTAGCTTGGCCGGGGAGCTGTTTTTT. Translated: CASSAGTSLAGELFF. This chain connects TRBV2 to TRBJ2-2; 9 bases fit TRBD2. CDR1 and CDR2 from the germline V gene are SNHLY and FYNNEI. Germline trimming cut 6 bases from V and 6 bases from J; bases unmatched to any gene: 8. The CDR3 sequence is 15 residues long.

This chain joins TRBV27 and TRBJ2-1; 13 bases align to TRBD2. Germline assignment: CDR1 MNHEY and CDR2 SMNVEV (reference sequence). The CDR3 is 14 residues long. The J segment lost 8 bases and the V segment lost 6 bases, leaving 4 bases of the junction unmatched. The CDR3 loop reads CASSRTSGRDEQFF. The CDR3 nucleotides read TGTGCCAGCAGCCGTACTAGCGGGAGGGATGAGCAGTTCTTC.

This clonotype has a count of ten or more. V is TRBV4-1 and J is TRBJ2-3; no clear D gene. The CDR3 has 16 residues. Germline V gene sequence: CDR1 MGHRA, CDR2 YSYEKL. Between the trimmed V and J ends, which lost 1 base and 13 bases, there was a span of 24 bases. This CDR3 is CASSQGGTTYLRREYF. CDR3 nucleotide sequence: TGCGCCAGCAGCCAAGGGGGTACCACCTACCTGAGACGGGAGTATTTT.

There are many counts of this clonotype. V is TRBV11-1 and J is TRBJ2-1, with a weak D call TRBD1 (5 bases). Deletions cut 2 bases from V and 8 bases from J, with 16 bases between. Germline V gives CDR1 SGHAT, CDR2 FQDESV (reference sequence). CDR3 size: 15 residues. As DNA, the CDR3 is TGTGCCAGCAGCTTATTAGGGGCGCGTACGGATGAGCAGTTCTTC. Translated, it gives CASSLLGARTDEQFF.

In this sample, this clonotype turned up many times. CDR3 amino acids: CASSEILPSSYNSPLHF. The CDR3 DNA follows: TGTGCCAGCAGTGAGATACTTCCGAGCTCCTATAATTCACCCCTCCACTTT. This rearrangement joins TRBV2 to TRBJ1-6; D is undetermined. Trimming removed 3 bases at V and 0 bases at J, with 12 bases between. In germline, CDR1 is SNHLY, CDR2 FYNNEI. The CDR3 contains 17 residues.

This clonotype was seen ten or more times. The rearrangement joins TRBV18 to TRBJ1-6; D remains ambiguous. Germline lookup yields CDR1 KGHSH and CDR2 LQKENI. V was clipped by 3 bases and J by 5 bases, with 11 bases between them. CDR3 length: 15 residues. The CDR3 loop is CASSPSGNHNSPLHF. Here the CDR3 DNA reads TGTGCCAGCTCACCTTCTGGGAATCATAATTCACCCCTCCACTTT.

To note about this clonotype: At one boundary the junction diverges from the germline segment, which might be a read error. The chain joins TRBV6-1 to TRBJ2-7; D unresolved. The CDR3 extends over 12 amino acids. Germline CDR1 MNHNS, CDR2 SASEGT. CDR3 in amino acids: CAGSATESEQYF. The DNA for the CDR3 is TGTGCCGGCAGTGCGACGGAGAGCGAGCAGTACTTC.

This clonotype was picked up one time. Without the conserved terminal phenylalanine or tryptophan, this CDR3 likely stems from a read error. The rearrangement joins TRBV4-1 to TRBJ1-2, with TRBD1 as a possible D gene (5 bases). Germline V gene sequence: CDR1 MGHRA, CDR2 YSYEKL. The CDR3 is 15 amino acids. CDR3 protein: CASSQAARADYGYTL. In nucleotides, the CDR3 is TGTGCCAGCAGCCAAGCCGCCAGGGCGGACTACGGCTACACCCTC.

A note on this clonotype: Germline and junction disagree at one end, which may indicate a read error. The J gene is TRBJ1-6, the V gene TRBV14; D call uncertain. Germline CDR1 is SGHDN and CDR2 is FVKESK. CDR3 length: 15 amino acids. CDR3 sequence reads: CSSSQDLGSYSPLHF. The CDR3 bases are TGTTCCAGCAGCCAAGATCTGGGAAGTTACTCACCCCTCCACTTT.

A word on this clonotype: This may arise from a read error, as a much more abundant clone is one base away. This chain uses TRBV7-8 with TRBJ2-1, with D unclear. The V gene's germline CDR1 is SGHVS and CDR2 FQNEAQ. The CDR3 totals 14 residues. This CDR3 is CASSSWVVRNEQLF. The CDR3 DNA is TGTGCCAGCAGCTCTTGGGTAGTTAGGAATGAGCAGCTCTTC.

For this clonotype: One end of the junction is discordant with germline, which a read error may explain. Here the CDR3 reads CATSTGGKGTYEQYF. CDR3 DNA: TGTGCAACCAGCACCGGTGGAAAGGGGACGTACGAGCAGTACTTC. The rearrangement joins TRBV15 to TRBJ2-7; D is perhaps TRBD1 or TRBD2 (5 bases each). The CDR3 totals 15 residues. Per germline, CDR1 LNHNV and CDR2 YYDKDF (reference sequence).

This clonotype was seen many times. V gene TRBV12-5 combines with J gene TRBJ2-1; no reliable D call. Deletions cut 4 bases from V and 6 bases from J, with 16 bases between. The CDR3 is 15 residues long. Germline CDR1 reads LGHNT; CDR2 reads FRNRAP. CDR3 nucleotides: TGTGCTAGTGGTTCTACACTAACTTGGGGCAATGAGCAGTTCTTC. Translating it yields CASGSTLTWGNEQFF.

This clonotype has a count of ten or more. DNA of the CDR3: TGTGCCAGCAGTTCTCCCGGGACAGGGGGCTCCTACGAGCAGTACTTC. It specifies CASSSPGTGGSYEQYF. The V gene is TRBV28, the J gene TRBJ2-7; 11 bases align to TRBD1. The trim removed 4 bases at V and 0 bases at J, leaving 5 bases unmatched. This CDR3 has 16 residues. Germline V gene data show CDR1 as MDHEN and CDR2 as SYDVKM.

As to this clonotype: This may come from a read error, since a much larger clone is one base off. The chain carries TRBV2 and TRBJ1-2; 8 bases align to TRBD1. CDR3 size: 16 residues. Trimming removed 6 bases from V and 4 bases from J; junction bases left unmatched: 13. Germline V gene data show CDR1 as SNHLY and CDR2 as FYNNEI. The CDR3 here is CASSVPDRGGGYGYTF. The CDR3 region has the DNA TGTGCCAGCAGCGTTCCCGACAGGGGCGGTGGCTATGGCTACACCTTC. The complete variable domain, with remaining parts taken from reference TRBV2 and TRBJ1-2, reads EPEVTQTPSHQVTQMGQEVILRCVPISNHLYFYWYRQILGQKVEFLVSFYNNEISEKSEIFDDQFSVERPDGSNFTLKIRSTKLEDSAMYFCASSVPDRGGGYGYTFGSGTRLTVV.

This clonotype has ten or more counts. CDR3 DNA: TGTGCCAGCAGCTATTACGGGACTAGCGCCGCGAACACCGGGGAGCTGTTTTTT. This codes for CASSYYGTSAANTGELFF. The chain is built from TRBV7-8 and TRBJ2-2, with 10 positions matching TRBD2. Germline loops: CDR1 SGHVS, CDR2 FQNEAQ. The J segment lost 0 bases and the V segment lost 4 bases, leaving 8 bases of the junction unmatched. The CDR3 is made up of 18 amino acids.

For this clonotype: Being one base from a much bigger clone, this may be a read error. The rearrangement uses TRBV12-3 or TRBV12-4 and TRBJ2-7; a possible D gene is TRBD1 (6 bases). This CDR3 spans 13 amino acids. The CDR3 DNA sequence: TGTGCCAGCAGTTCGAGGGGGTACTACGTGCAGTACTTC. Translating it yields CASSSRGYYVQYF.

This clonotype is a singleton in its sample. The genes are TRBV20-1 and TRBJ1-1, with D possibly TRBD1 on 5 matching bases. Germline V lookup: CDR1 DFQATT, CDR2 SNEGSKA (reference sequence). The CDR3 is made up of 14 amino acids. Trimming stripped 1 base from V and 4 bases from J, with 13 bases between. CDR3 nucleotide sequence: TGCAGTGCTAGAGGTGAGGGGATTAGCACTGAAGCTTTCTTT. As protein: CSARGEGISTEAFF.

The rearrangement links TRBV3-1 to TRBJ2-5, with unresolved D. Germline values: CDR1 LGHDT, CDR2 YNNKEL (reference sequence). The V end lost 2 bases, the J end lost 8 bases, and 6 bases lay between the germline ends. The CDR3 is made up of 11 amino acids. DNA for the CDR3: TGTGCCAGCAGCCAAAGGGAAACCCAGTACTTC. Translating gives CASSQRETQYF.

This clonotype has ten or more counts. This chain uses TRBV5-1 with TRBJ1-3; D is ambiguous. This CDR3 is 16 amino acids long. Germline V gene lookup returns CDR1 SGHRS and CDR2 YFSETQ. Trimming cost V 1 base and J 0 bases, with 11 bases left between them. CDR3 DNA: TGCGCCAGCAGCTTGCAACTTGGAAACTCTGGAAACACCATATATTTT. It encodes CASSLQLGNSGNTIYF. The variable domain in full, with the rest retrieved from reference TRBV5-1 and TRBJ1-3, is KAGVTQTPRYLIKTRGQQVTLSCSPISGHRSVSWYQQTPGQGLQFLFEYFSETQRNKGNFPGRFSGRQFSNSRSEMNVSTLELGDSALYLCASSLQLGNSGNTIYFGEGSWLTVV.

The sample holds many counts of this clonotype. The chain uses TRBV2 and TRBJ2-5; the match to TRBD2 covers 7 bases. The length of the CDR3 is 12 residues. V shed 6 bases, J shed 5 bases, and the junction held 3 bases outside the gene matches. Germline CDR1 and CDR2: SNHLY and FYNNEI. CDR3 sequence reads: CASSEGGETQYF. For the CDR3, the DNA is TGTGCCAGCAGCGAGGGAGGGGAGACCCAGTACTTC.

This clonotype was counted at least ten times. The V gene is TRBV18, the J gene TRBJ2-1; the match to TRBD2 covers 10 bases. Germline V lookup: CDR1 KGHSH, CDR2 LQKENI. The CDR3 is 18 amino acids. V gave up 0 bases and J gave up 3 bases; unmatched junction bases: 8. The CDR3 DNA reads TGTGCCAGCTCACCACCGATAACTAGCGGGGCCATCTACAATGAGCAGTTCTTC. It encodes CASSPPITSGAIYNEQFF. The variable domain in full, completed from reference TRBV18 and TRBJ2-1, reads NAGVMQNPRHLVRRRGQEARLRCSPMKGHSHVYWYRQLPEEGLKFMVYLQKENIIDESGMPKERFSAEFPKEGPSILRIQQVVRGDSAAYFCASSPPITSGAIYNEQFFGPGTRLTVL.

Concerning this clonotype: Just one base apart from a much larger clone, this may be a read error. This chain uses TRBV11-2 with TRBJ2-7; D is unclear. This CDR3 spans 15 amino acids. The ends were cut back, 5 bases at V and 2 bases at J, with 16 bases in the middle. Germline V gene lookup returns CDR1 SGHAT and CDR2 FQNNGV. For the CDR3, the DNA is TGTGCCAGCAGCCGACCAGACGGGCTCCCCTACGAGCAGTACTTC. The encoded protein is CASSRPDGLPYEQYF.

This clonotype was observed a few times. A much larger clone sits a single nucleotide away, making a read error possible. The rearrangement joins TRBV3-1 to TRBJ2-7; D is undetermined. Trimming shortened V by 1 base and J by 5 bases, and 18 bases separated the two germline ends. Per germline, CDR1 LGHDT and CDR2 YNNKEL (reference sequence). This CDR3 has 16 residues. The chain's CDR3 is CASSQGWGSPGHEQYF. In DNA, the CDR3 is TGTGCCAGCAGCCAAGGTTGGGGTTCCCCAGGCCACGAGCAGTACTTC.

This chain joins TRBV27 and TRBJ2-7, with 8 bases matching TRBD1. Germline-derived CDR1 and CDR2 are MNHEY and SMNVEV (reference sequence). This CDR3 comprises 15 residues. The trim removed 1 base at V and 5 bases at J, leaving 7 bases unmatched. CDR3 sequence (DNA): TGTGCCAGCAGTTTATGGGCAGGACAGGGCCACGAGCAGTACTTC. Translated: CASSLWAGQGHEQYF.

The chain has TRBV15 and TRBJ1-2, with no clear D. V dropped 9 bases and J dropped 4 bases, with 18 bases sitting between them. Germline values: CDR1 LNHNV, CDR2 YYDKDF (reference sequence). This CDR3 is built from 14 residues. The CDR3 region is CATRPSVESYGYTF. As DNA, the CDR3 is TGTGCCACACGTCCCTCGGTAGAAAGCTATGGCTACACCTTC. The variable domain in full, completed from reference TRBV15 and TRBJ1-2, reads DAMVIQNPRYQVTQFGKPVTLSCSQTLNHNVMYWYQQKSSQAPKLLFHYYDKDFNNEADTPDNFQSRRPNTSFCFLDIRSPGLGDTAMYLCATRPSVESYGYTFGSGTRLTVV.

This clonotype came up many times. The V gene is TRBV2, the J gene TRBJ1-1; the D gene is possibly TRBD1 (5 bases). The ends were cut back, 4 bases at V and 3 bases at J, with 6 bases in the middle. The CDR3 runs to 12 residues. The germline gives CDR1 SNHLY, CDR2 FYNNEI. CDR3: CASSVRDTEAFF. The CDR3 bases are TGTGCCAGCAGTGTCAGGGACACTGAAGCTTTCTTT. The variable domain in full, completed from reference TRBV2 and TRBJ1-1, reads EPEVTQTPSHQVTQMGQEVILRCVPISNHLYFYWYRQILGQKVEFLVSFYNNEISEKSEIFDDQFSVERPDGSNFTLKIRSTKLEDSAMYFCASSVRDTEAFFGQGTRLTVV.

About this clonotype itself: The DNA is left out, because the CDR3 cannot be placed on it with certainty; the CDR3 is given as TCRdb lists it. This chain joins TRBV2 and TRBJ2-3; the DNA was not compared with TRBD2, the D call given in the table. The CDR3 comprises 21 residues, both ends counted. CDR1 SNHLY and CDR2 FYNNEI come from the germline V gene. CDR3 loop: CASSFYICSAIAGGPADTQYF.

As concerns this clonotype: The conserved phenylalanine or tryptophan normally closing the CDR3 is absent here, so this likely arose from a read error. The chain has TRBV5-6 and TRBJ2-7, with unresolved D. This CDR3 contains 15 residues. From germline, CDR1 is SGHDT and CDR2 YYEEEE. The CDR3 loop reads CASSLAGIPSDEQYI. The CDR3 region has the DNA TGTGCCAGCAGCTTGGCAGGTATCCCCTCCGACGAGCAGTACATC.